What follows is one TCR beta chain and its context. This record belongs to a study of CD8 T cells in Susac syndrome. The authors reverse transcribed 0.5 to 1 ug RNA with random hexamers. Multiplex PCR with immunoSEQ amplified the TCR beta CDR3 across 54 Vbeta and 13 Jbeta. TCRdb reprocessed the immunoSEQ multiplex PCR reads via MiXCR and lists one record per CDR3 protein. Of under 550,000 distinct CDR3 sequences listed, around 85% are singletons. Sequencing used CD8+ T cells from PBMCs. This TCR was sampled from a human donor with multiple sclerosis.

In nucleotides, the CDR3 is TGTGCCAGCAGCCAAGATGCGGGGGAGCAGTTCTTC. This gives the protein CASSQDAGEQFF. The V call is TRBV4-2, the J call TRBJ2-1, with D maybe TRBD2 (6 bases). Deletions cut 0 bases from V and 10 bases from J, with 7 bases between. CDR1 and CDR2 (germline): LGHNA, YNFKEQ. The CDR3 is 12 amino acids.